This T cell receptor beta chain came from a study of blood T cells in healthy people across ages. Study conclusions and caveats: Older individuals had lower TCR beta diversity per million T cells (the decline was roughly linear).

For every donor, a draw yielded about 9.7 milliliters of peripheral blood. A second PCR of roughly 7 to 11 cycles used a sample-barcoded 5' primer and a J-beta primer mix. All samples yielded 2.5 million or more CDR3-containing paired-end reads. TCRdb passed the 5' RACE reads through MiXCR, listing each CDR3 protein once. Here the sample spans about 970,000 distinct CDR3 sequences, roughly 51% being singletons. Worth noting for this clonotype: The antigen remains undetermined.

V lost 5 bases and J 1 base, leaving 8 bases between the germline ends. The CDR3 sequence is 13 residues long. Germline assignment: CDR1 SGHTA and CDR2 FQGNSA. This chain connects TRBV7-2 to TRBJ1-1; D is unclear. Sequencing was done on a sample of blood. The clonotype was recovered from a woman aged 60-75 years in good health. The CDR3 sequence is CASSITRNTEAFF. The DNA for the CDR3 is TGTGCCAGCAGCATTACGAGGAACACTGAAGCTTTCTTT.